The 13 T cell receptor beta chains below were found in one sample sequenced in a study of blood T cell repertoires in COVID-19. Libraries were prepared by immunoSEQ multiplex PCR; TCRdb keeps only in-frame clonotypes and omits some of them. The data show around 200,000 clones, with around nine tenths seen just once and less than 3.5% held by the top ten. The specimen was peripheral blood. Source of these receptors: a man in his 70s with acute or convalescent COVID-19.

This chain uses TRBV10-3 with TRBJ2-7; 10 bases fit TRBD2. The germline V gene has CDR1 ENHRY and CDR2 SYGVKD. The CDR3 runs to 16 residues. V trimming: 2 bases; J trimming: 3 bases; junction bases outside the gene matches: 7. The CDR3 is CAISEGTSGTRYEQYF. The CDR3 DNA reads as TGTGCCATCAGTGAGGGAACTAGCGGGACACGCTACGAGCAGTACTTC.

This clone was observed a handful of times. V and J are TRBV6-5 and TRBJ1-2; 8 nucleotides line up with TRBD1. Trimming took 6 bases from V and 8 from J; bases not matched to a gene: 5. The CDR3 covers 12 residues. The germline V gene encodes CDR1 MNHEY and CDR2 SVGAGI. This CDR3 reads CASSRQGSGYTF. The CDR3 region has the DNA TGTGCCAGCAGCCGACAGGGGAGCGGCTACACCTTC.

The genes are TRBV27 and TRBJ1-1; D gene ambiguous. The CDR3 totals 13 residues. The germline V gene encodes CDR1 MNHEY and CDR2 SMNVEV (reference sequence). V shed 4 bases and J shed 2 bases, with 8 bases lying between them. CDR3 protein: CASSSSVNTEAFF. CDR3 nucleotide sequence: TGTGCCAGCAGTTCCTCAGTAAACACTGAAGCTTTCTTT.

This chain links TRBV5-1 with TRBJ2-2; D gene uncertain. CDR3 length equals 16 residues. The germline V gene encodes CDR1 SGHRS and CDR2 YFSETQ. Trimming removed 0 bases at V and 3 bases at J, with 12 bases between. The CDR3 sequence is CASSLASVAYTGELFF. The CDR3 DNA sequence: TGCGCCAGCAGCTTGGCCAGTGTCGCCTACACCGGGGAGCTGTTTTTT. The entire variable domain, with the rest obtained from reference TRBV5-1 and TRBJ2-2, is as follows: KAGVTQTPRYLIKTRGQQVTLSCSPISGHRSVSWYQQTPGQGLQFLFEYFSETQRNKGNFPGRFSGRQFSNSRSEMNVSTLELGDSALYLCASSLASVAYTGELFFGEGSRLTVL.

The chain employs TRBV25-1 and TRBJ1-3; 9 bases agree with TRBD1. The germline CDR1 and CDR2 sequences are MGHDK and SYGVNS. The CDR3 has 15 amino acids. The trim removed 1 base at V and 5 bases at J, leaving 3 bases unmatched. DNA for the CDR3: TGTGCCAGCAGTGAATCTGGGACAGGGAGAAACACCATATATTTT. Its translation is CASSESGTGRNTIYF.

The chain couples TRBV19 to TRBJ1-5, with D unresolved. Germline-derived CDR1 and CDR2 are LNHDA and SQIVND (reference sequence). CDR3 length: 12 residues. V was pared by 1 base and J by 9 bases, with 7 bases between. The CDR3 spells CASSIGGGPQHF. The CDR3 bases are TGTGCCAGTAGTATAGGAGGCGGGCCCCAGCATTTT.

The rearrangement uses TRBV9 and TRBJ2-1, with a weak D call TRBD1 (5 bases). The V end was cut by 0 bases, the J end by 7 bases, with 14 bases between. Germline V lookup: CDR1 SGDLS, CDR2 YYNGEE. The CDR3 covers 15 residues. DNA of the CDR3: TGTGCCAGCAGCGTAGTTGGGCAGGGCGGTAATGAGCAGTTCTTC. This codes for CASSVVGQGGNEQFF. Full variable domain (missing parts from reference TRBV9 and TRBJ2-1): DSGVTQTPKHLITATGQRVTLRCSPRSGDLSVYWYQQSLDQGLQFLIQYYNGEERAKGNILERFSAQQFPDLHSELNLSSLELGDSALYFCASSVVGQGGNEQFFGPGTRLTVL.

The V gene is TRBV6-6, the J gene TRBJ2-3; 7 bases map to TRBD1. The V segment lost 7 bases and the J segment 1 base; nucleotides outside the gene matches: 5. Germline V gives CDR1 MNHNY, CDR2 SVGAGI (reference sequence). This CDR3 has 14 residues. Here the CDR3 reads CASKYTGGTDTQYF. DNA for the CDR3: TGTGCCAGCAAGTACACAGGGGGCACAGATACGCAGTATTTT.

The chain uses TRBV9 and TRBJ1-2, with TRBD1 matching over 7 bases. V was clipped by 6 bases and J by 7 bases; unmatched bases: 3. This CDR3 region has 11 residues. Germline assignment: CDR1 SGDLS and CDR2 YYNGEE. CDR3 bases: TGTGCCAGCATCCGGACAGGTGGCTACACCTTC. Its translation is CASIRTGGYTF.

This rearrangement joins TRBV5-6 to TRBJ2-1, with 7 bases identical to TRBD1. Germline V gene data show CDR1 as SGHDT and CDR2 as YYEEEE. The CDR3 covers 17 residues. V lost 4 bases to trimming and J lost 0 bases; unmatched junction nucleotides: 10. The CDR3 DNA follows: TGTGCCAGCAGCAAGATAGGGGGCATTAGCTCCTACAATGAGCAGTTCTTC. Its translation is CASSKIGGISSYNEQFF.

The chain couples TRBV6-6 to TRBJ2-7; 14 bases fit TRBD2. CDR3 length equals 19 residues. Unmatched junction bases numbered 13, after V lost 6 bases and J lost 0 bases. Germline V gives CDR1 MNHNY, CDR2 SVGAGI (reference sequence). CDR3 nucleotide sequence: TGTGCCAGCAGCTCCACGGGACTAGCGGGAGTAAGGGCCTCCTACGAGCAGTACTTC. This encodes CASSSTGLAGVRASYEQYF.

V is TRBV6-5 and J is TRBJ2-3; 9 positions agree with TRBD2. The CDR3 contains 14 residues. Germline V gives CDR1 MNHEY, CDR2 SVGAGI. V trimming: 5 bases; J trimming: 4 bases; junction bases outside the gene matches: 4. CDR3 sequence: CASSMTSGPDTQYF. In DNA form, the CDR3 reads TGTGCCAGCAGTATGACTAGCGGACCAGATACGCAGTATTTT.

The chain joins TRBV4-3 to TRBJ1-2, with 10 bases matching TRBD1. The germline CDR1 and CDR2 sequences are LGHNA and YSLEER. V trimming: 3 bases; J trimming: 2 bases; junction bases outside the gene matches: 6. The CDR3 length is 16 residues. The CDR3 loop reads CASSHGQGVRNYGYTF. The CDR3 coding sequence is TGCGCCAGCAGCCACGGACAGGGGGTACGGAACTATGGCTACACCTTC.